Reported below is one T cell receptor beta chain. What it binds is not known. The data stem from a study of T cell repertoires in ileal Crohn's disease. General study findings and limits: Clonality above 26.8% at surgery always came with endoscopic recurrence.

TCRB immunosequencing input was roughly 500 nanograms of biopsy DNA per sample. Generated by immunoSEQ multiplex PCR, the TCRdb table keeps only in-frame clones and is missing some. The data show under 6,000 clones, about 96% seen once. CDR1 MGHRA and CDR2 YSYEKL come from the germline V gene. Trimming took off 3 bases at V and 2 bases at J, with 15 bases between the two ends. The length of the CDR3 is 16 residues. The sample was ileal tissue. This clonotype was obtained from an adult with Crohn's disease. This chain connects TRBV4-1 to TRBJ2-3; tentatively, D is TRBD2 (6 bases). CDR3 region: CASSQEPGLFTDTQYF. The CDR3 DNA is TGCGCCAGCAGCCAGGAACCGGGACTCTTCACAGATACGCAGTATTTT.